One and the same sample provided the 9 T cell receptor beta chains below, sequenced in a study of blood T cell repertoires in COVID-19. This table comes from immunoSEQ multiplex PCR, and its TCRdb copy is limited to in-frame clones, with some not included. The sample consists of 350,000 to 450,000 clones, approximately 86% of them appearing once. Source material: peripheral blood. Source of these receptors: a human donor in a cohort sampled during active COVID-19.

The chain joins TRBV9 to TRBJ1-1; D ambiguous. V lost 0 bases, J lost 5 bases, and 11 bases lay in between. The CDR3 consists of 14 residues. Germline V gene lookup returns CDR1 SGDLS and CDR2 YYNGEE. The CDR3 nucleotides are TGTGCCAGCAGCGTAGCTCTCGGAGGGACTGAAGCTTTCTTT. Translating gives CASSVALGGTEAFF. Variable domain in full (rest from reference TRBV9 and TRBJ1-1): DSGVTQTPKHLITATGQRVTLRCSPRSGDLSVYWYQQSLDQGLQFLIQYYNGEERAKGNILERFSAQQFPDLHSELNLSSLELGDSALYFCASSVALGGTEAFFGQGTRLTVV.

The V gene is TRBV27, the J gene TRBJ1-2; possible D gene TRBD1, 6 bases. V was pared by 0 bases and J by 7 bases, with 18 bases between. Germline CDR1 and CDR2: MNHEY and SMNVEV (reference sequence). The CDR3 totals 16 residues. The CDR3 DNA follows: TGTGCCAGCAGTTTATCGAACGGCGGCAGGGGATCTGGCTACACCTTC. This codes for CASSLSNGGRGSGYTF.

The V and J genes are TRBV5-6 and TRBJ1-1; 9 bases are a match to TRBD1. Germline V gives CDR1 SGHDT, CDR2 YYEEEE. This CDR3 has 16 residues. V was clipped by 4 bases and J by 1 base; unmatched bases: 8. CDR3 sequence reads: CASSSRDRAANTEAFF. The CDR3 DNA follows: TGTGCCAGCAGCAGCCGGGACAGGGCGGCGAACACTGAAGCTTTCTTT.

CDR3 in amino acids: CASSSGTGPTDGYTF. The CDR3 DNA is TGTGCCAGCAGTTCCGGGACAGGGCCGACGGATGGCTACACCTTC. V gene TRBV28 combines with J gene TRBJ1-2, with 9 bases fitting TRBD1. The J segment lost 6 bases and the V segment lost 4 bases, leaving 9 bases of the junction unmatched. Per the germline V gene, CDR1 is MDHEN and CDR2 is SYDVKM. The length of the CDR3 is 15 residues.

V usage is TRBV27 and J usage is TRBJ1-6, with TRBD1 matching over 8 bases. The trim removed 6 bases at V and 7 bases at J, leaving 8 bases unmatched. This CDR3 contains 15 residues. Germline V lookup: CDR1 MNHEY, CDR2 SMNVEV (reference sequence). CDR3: CASRDRVVWNSPLHF. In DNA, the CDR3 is TGTGCCAGCAGGGACAGGGTGGTTTGGAATTCACCCCTCCACTTT.

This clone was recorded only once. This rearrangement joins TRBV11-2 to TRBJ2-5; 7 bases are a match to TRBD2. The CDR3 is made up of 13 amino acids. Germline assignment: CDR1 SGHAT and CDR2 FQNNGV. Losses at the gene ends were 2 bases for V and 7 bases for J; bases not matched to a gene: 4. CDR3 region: CASSLNPGGTQYF. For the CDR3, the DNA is TGTGCCAGCAGCTTAAACCCGGGGGGGACCCAGTACTTC. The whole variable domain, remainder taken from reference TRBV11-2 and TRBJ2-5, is EAGVAQSPRYKIIEKRQSVAFWCNPISGHATLYWYQQILGQGPKLLIQFQNNGVVDDSQLPKDRFSAERLKGVDSTLKIQPAKLEDSAVYLCASSLNPGGTQYFGPGTRLLVL.

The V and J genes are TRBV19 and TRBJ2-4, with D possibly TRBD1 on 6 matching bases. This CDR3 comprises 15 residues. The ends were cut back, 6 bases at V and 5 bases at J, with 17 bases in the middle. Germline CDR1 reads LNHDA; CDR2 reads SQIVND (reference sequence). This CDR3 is CASRVLTGTQNIQYF. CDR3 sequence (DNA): TGTGCCAGTAGGGTCCTCACAGGGACCCAAAACATTCAGTACTTC.

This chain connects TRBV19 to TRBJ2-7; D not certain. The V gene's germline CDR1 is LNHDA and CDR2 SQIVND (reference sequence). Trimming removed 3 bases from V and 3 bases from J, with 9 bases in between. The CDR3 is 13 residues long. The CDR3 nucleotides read TGTGCCAGTAGTATGAGGCAGAACTACGAGCAGTACTTC. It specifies CASSMRQNYEQYF. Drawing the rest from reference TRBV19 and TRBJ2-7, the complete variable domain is DGGITQSPKYLFRKEGQNVTLSCEQNLNHDAMYWYRQDPGQGLRLIYYSQIVNDFQKGDIAEGYSVSREKKESFPLTVTSAQKNPTAFYLCASSMRQNYEQYFGPGTRLTVT.

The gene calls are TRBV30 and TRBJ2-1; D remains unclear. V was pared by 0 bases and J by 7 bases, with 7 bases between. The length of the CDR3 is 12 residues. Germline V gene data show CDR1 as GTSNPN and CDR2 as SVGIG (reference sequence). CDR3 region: CAWSVAGNEQFF. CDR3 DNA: TGTGCCTGGAGTGTGGCAGGTAATGAGCAGTTCTTC.